Following are 28 T cell receptor beta chains from one sample sequenced in a study of T cells after yellow fever vaccination. TCRdb called the 5' RACE reads again in MiXCR, with one record for every CDR3 protein. The sample contains approximately 600,000 distinct CDR3 sequences, around an eighth of which appear only once. The input for sequencing was PBMCs, taken on the day of the yellow fever booster vaccination. Source of these receptors: a man aged 25 to 40 who received the YFV17D yellow fever vaccine.

The table lists this clonotype with many counts. The genes are TRBV2 and TRBJ2-5; 10 bases fit TRBD1. Looked up from germline, CDR1 is SNHLY and CDR2 is FYNNEI. This CDR3 is 14 amino acids long. The J segment lost 4 bases and the V segment lost 4 bases, leaving 3 bases of the junction unmatched. This CDR3 is CASSGQGAGETQYF. In DNA, the CDR3 is TGTGCCAGCAGTGGACAGGGGGCTGGAGAGACCCAGTACTTC.

This chain links TRBV20-1 with TRBJ2-7; tentative D call: TRBD2 (6 bases). V was trimmed by 3 bases and J by 3 bases, leaving 12 bases between them. Germline CDR1 is DFQATT and CDR2 is SNEGSKA (reference sequence). The CDR3 is 13 residues long. The CDR3 is CSARILANYEQYF. The CDR3 coding sequence is TGCAGTGCTAGGATACTAGCCAACTACGAGCAGTACTTC.

The sample holds many counts of this clonotype. The J gene is TRBJ1-1, the V gene TRBV28; TRBD1 agrees at 11 bases. J gave up 7 bases and V 2 bases, and 9 bases lay outside the gene matches. The CDR3 consists of 16 residues. Germline V gene sequence: CDR1 MDHEN, CDR2 SYDVKM. The CDR3 nucleotides are TGTGCCAGCAGTTTACCACTCGGACAGGGGGCTAGTGAAGCTTTCTTT. Translation: CASSLPLGQGASEAFF.

The sample holds a few counts of this clonotype. This chain links TRBV20-1 with TRBJ1-5; D not certain. V was clipped by 0 bases and J by 4 bases, with 10 bases between them. The CDR3 extends over 14 amino acids. In germline, CDR1 is DFQATT, CDR2 SNEGSKA (reference sequence). As DNA, the CDR3 is TGCAGTGCTAGAGAATCGACGTTGAATCAGCCCCAGCATTTT. This translates into CSARESTLNQPQHF.

This clonotype has ten or more counts. The rearrangement uses TRBV7-2 and TRBJ2-7, with TRBD2 identical over 15 bases. The junction had 6 bases not matched to a gene; V was cut back by 1 base and J by 5 bases. The CDR3 contains 17 residues. Germline-derived CDR1 and CDR2 are SGHTA and FQGNSA. This chain's CDR3 is CASSLGGTSGRFDEQYF. Here the CDR3 DNA reads TGTGCCAGCAGCTTAGGGGGGACTAGCGGGAGGTTCGACGAGCAGTACTTC. Filled out from reference TRBV7-2 and TRBJ2-7, the complete variable domain reads GAGVSQSPSNKVTEKGKDVELRCDPISGHTALYWYRQSLGQGLEFLIYFQGNSAPDKSGLPSDRFSAERTGGSVSTLTIQRTQQEDSAVYLCASSLGGTSGRFDEQYFGPGTRLTVT.

The CDR3 sequence is CAPGPPPAGVEQYF. The CDR3 DNA is TGTGCCCCGGGGCCCCCCCCAGCGGGAGTAGAGCAGTACTTC. The chain links TRBV7-9 to TRBJ2-7; 8 bases fit TRBD2. V shed 11 bases, J shed 7 bases, and the junction held 16 bases outside the gene matches. Germline V gives CDR1 SEHNR, CDR2 FQNEAQ (reference sequence). This CDR3 spans 14 amino acids.

This clonotype turned up a few times. The chain employs TRBV6-1 and TRBJ2-7; 9 bases align to TRBD1. CDR1 MNHNS and CDR2 SASEGT come from the germline V gene. Trimming cost V 8 bases and J 5 bases; bases outside gene matches: 10. The CDR3 extends over 14 amino acids. CDR3 region: CASGRDRASDEQYF. The CDR3 nucleotides read TGTGCCAGCGGACGGGACAGGGCGTCGGACGAGCAGTACTTC.

The table lists this clonotype with a few counts. The chain uses TRBV6-2 or TRBV6-3 and TRBJ2-2; no reliable D call. The CDR3 covers 13 residues. Trimming removed 6 bases at V and 4 bases at J, with 9 bases between. The V gene's germline CDR1 is MNHEY and CDR2 SVGEGT. CDR3 sequence: CASRDTSTGELFF. The CDR3 DNA follows: TGTGCCAGCAGAGATACCAGCACCGGGGAGCTGTTTTTT.

This clonotype was detected only a few times. The genes are TRBV30 and TRBJ1-1, with D hard to call. The length of the CDR3 is 10 residues. Germline V CDR1 and CDR2: GTSNPN, SVGIG (reference sequence). The CDR3 DNA sequence: TGTGCAGCCGCAGGCGAGGGTGCTTTCTTT. Amino acid sequence: CAAAGEGAFF. Drawing the rest from reference TRBV30 and TRBJ1-1, the complete variable domain is SQTIHQWPATLVQPVGSPLSLECTVEGTSNPNLYWYRQAAGRGLQLLFYSVGIGQISSEVPQNLSASRPQDRQFILSSKKLLLSDSGFYLCAAAGEGAFFGQGTRLTVV.

This clonotype was observed at least ten times. This sequence joins TRBV7-9 and TRBJ2-7; tentatively, D is TRBD1 or TRBD2 (6 bases each). Per the germline V gene, CDR1 is SEHNR and CDR2 is FQNEAQ (reference sequence). The CDR3 covers 14 residues. V was clipped by 5 bases and J by 4 bases, with 15 bases between them. CDR3: CASSPPGGRYEQYF. CDR3 DNA: TGTGCCAGCAGCCCTCCTGGGGGGCGTTACGAGCAGTACTTC.

The V gene is TRBV6-1, the J gene TRBJ2-3; unclear D gene. This CDR3 is 13 amino acids long. Germline V gives CDR1 MNHNS, CDR2 SASEGT. V lost 2 bases and J 10 bases, leaving 13 bases between the germline ends. The CDR3 protein is CASSEMGSAAQYF. The CDR3 coding sequence is TGTGCCAGCAGTGAAATGGGGTCGGCGGCGCAGTATTTT.

The chain has TRBV5-8 and TRBJ2-5; the D gene is possibly TRBD1 (5 bases). The CDR3 length is 14 residues. The germline V gene encodes CDR1 SGHTS and CDR2 YDEGEE. V was pared by 1 base and J by 5 bases, with 12 bases between. CDR3 DNA sequence: TGTGCCAGCAGCTTGAGCCCAGGGATGGAGACCCAGTACTTC. As protein: CASSLSPGMETQYF.

The V and J genes are TRBV12-5 and TRBJ2-1, with TRBD2 matching over 11 bases. After removal of 4 bases from V and 6 bases from J, the junction contained 8 bases not matched to a gene. This CDR3 has 16 amino acids. The V gene's germline CDR1 is LGHNT and CDR2 FRNRAP. CDR3 coding DNA: TGTGCTAGTGGTTCCCCGGGACTAGCGGAGGGCAATGAGCAGTTCTTC. This encodes CASGSPGLAEGNEQFF.

The V and J genes are TRBV6-6 and TRBJ1-2, with no clear D. CDR1 and CDR2 from the germline V gene are MNHNY and SVGAGI (reference sequence). Trimming pared 7 bases from V and 8 bases from J, leaving 11 bases between. CDR3 length equals 11 residues. In DNA form, the CDR3 reads TGTGCCAGCAAAAGTCCAGGAGGCTACACCTTC. Translation gives CASKSPGGYTF.

This clonotype was found a few times. The chain combines TRBV3-1 with TRBJ1-2; D gene ambiguous. This CDR3 comprises 14 residues. Trimming took 0 bases from V and 14 from J, leaving 19 bases between them. The germline gives CDR1 LGHDT, CDR2 YNNKEL (reference sequence). CDR3 DNA sequence: TGTGCCAGCAGCCAAGATCTGGTGGGCAGAGCGGAGACCTTC. Translation gives CASSQDLVGRAETF.

The chain joins TRBV4-3 to TRBJ2-7; no clear D. Germline lookup yields CDR1 LGHNA and CDR2 YSLEER. CDR3 length equals 14 residues. V gave up 4 bases and J gave up 5 bases, with 15 bases separating them. DNA of the CDR3: TGCGCCAGCAGCCGACGGGCAGCTAGTCACGAGCAGTACTTC. Translation: CASSRRAASHEQYF.

The chain links TRBV30 to TRBJ1-2; no clear D gene. Germline CDR1 and CDR2: GTSNPN and SVGIG (reference sequence). The V gene lost 2 bases and the J gene lost 6 bases, with 10 bases spanning the gap. CDR3 length: 12 residues. The CDR3 DNA follows: TGTGCCTGGAGTATTAATCGCAATGGCTACACCTTC. Encoded protein: CAWSINRNGYTF.

The chain has TRBV19 and TRBJ1-6, with a tentative D call TRBD1 (5 bases). V lost 7 bases to trimming and J lost 9 bases, with 19 bases between them. The CDR3 spans 15 residues. Per the germline V gene, CDR1 is LNHDA and CDR2 is SQIVND (reference sequence). CDR3 in amino acids: CASMVNGGLGSPLHF. DNA of the CDR3: TGTGCCAGTATGGTGAACGGGGGACTAGGTTCACCCCTCCACTTT.

This clonotype was found a few times. This rearrangement joins TRBV19 to TRBJ2-3; the match to TRBD2 covers 7 bases. The CDR3 totals 15 residues. V lost 3 bases and J lost 6; bases outside the gene matches: 9. Per the germline V gene, CDR1 is LNHDA and CDR2 is SQIVND (reference sequence). The CDR3 coding sequence is TGTGCCAGTAGTATGGGAGGACCCGGGAGGGATACGCAGTATTTT. Protein: CASSMGGPGRDTQYF.

The chain carries TRBV11-2 and TRBJ2-7; D uncertain. V lost 0 bases and J 3 bases, leaving 12 bases between the germline ends. In germline, CDR1 is SGHAT, CDR2 FQNNGV. The CDR3 runs to 15 residues. For the CDR3, the DNA is TGTGCCAGCAGCTTAGAGACGACGGCGTTCTACGAGCAGTACTTC. Its protein is CASSLETTAFYEQYF.

This sequence joins TRBV5-1 and TRBJ2-6; D possibly matches TRBD1 or TRBD2 (5 bases each). The length of the CDR3 is 15 residues. Germline V gene sequence: CDR1 SGHRS, CDR2 YFSETQ. The V end was cut by 4 bases, the J end by 6 bases, with 14 bases between. Here the CDR3 DNA reads TGCGCCAGCAGCAAGGGACCAAGGGTGGCCAACGTCCTGACTTTC. This encodes CASSKGPRVANVLTF. Together with reference TRBV5-1 and TRBJ2-6, the CDR3 gives the full variable domain: KAGVTQTPRYLIKTRGQQVTLSCSPISGHRSVSWYQQTPGQGLQFLFEYFSETQRNKGNFPGRFSGRQFSNSRSEMNVSTLELGDSALYLCASSKGPRVANVLTFGAGSRLTVL.

This clonotype occurred a few times. This chain connects TRBV10-2 to TRBJ2-7; 8 nucleotides agree with TRBD1. The CDR3 spans 15 residues. Germline V gene lookup returns CDR1 WSHSY and CDR2 SAAADI. V lost 2 bases, J lost 4 bases, and 7 bases stayed unmatched. CDR3 sequence: CASSEGQGAGYEQYF. The CDR3 DNA sequence: TGCGCCAGCAGTGAGGGCCAGGGGGCCGGGTACGAGCAGTACTTC.

This clonotype was seen a handful of times. CDR3 bases: TGTGCCAGCAGCTTGTTGGCTAGCGGGCCCTACGAGCAGTACTTC. It specifies CASSLLASGPYEQYF. The V and J genes are TRBV5-6 and TRBJ2-7; 8 bases line up with TRBD2. V shed 1 base, J shed 2 bases, and the junction held 5 bases outside the gene matches. The CDR3 loop spans 15 amino acids. Germline values: CDR1 SGHDT, CDR2 YYEEEE.

This clonotype was detected only a few times. The V gene is TRBV4-3, the J gene TRBJ2-7, with D perhaps matching TRBD1 (6 bases). There are 15 residues in the CDR3. CDR1 LGHNA and CDR2 YSLEER come from the germline V gene. Trimming cost V 1 base and J 2 bases, with 12 bases left between them. CDR3 in amino acids: CASSQGVDRPYEQYF. The CDR3 DNA follows: TGCGCCAGCAGCCAAGGGGTGGACAGACCCTACGAGCAGTACTTC.

In this sample, this clonotype turned up many times. V gene TRBV11-2 combines with J gene TRBJ1-1; D is unclear. The CDR3 consists of 13 residues. Trimming stripped 1 base from V and 7 bases from J, with 10 bases between. Germline assignment: CDR1 SGHAT and CDR2 FQNNGV. CDR3: CASSLGLGSEAFF. Here the CDR3 DNA reads TGTGCCAGCAGCTTAGGATTGGGCAGTGAAGCTTTCTTT.

This clonotype has only a few counts. The chain has TRBV6-5 and TRBJ2-5; TRBD2 is a possible D gene (5 bases). Per germline, CDR1 MNHEY and CDR2 SVGAGI. This CDR3 is built from 14 residues. The V and J ends lost 0 bases and 5 bases respectively, with 10 bases between them. The DNA of the CDR3 is TGTGCCAGCAGTTACTCTCAGCGGAGGGAGACCCAGTACTTC. Its translation: CASSYSQRRETQYF.

The chain couples TRBV9 to TRBJ2-3; 7 bases fit TRBD2. Per germline, CDR1 SGDLS and CDR2 YYNGEE. V lost 0 bases, J lost 0 bases, and 4 bases stayed unmatched. This CDR3 has 16 amino acids. The CDR3 bases are TGTGCCAGCAGCGTAGAGGCGGGAGTTAGCACAGATACGCAGTATTTT. As protein: CASSVEAGVSTDTQYF.

The rearrangement uses TRBV5-1 and TRBJ2-5, with 9 bases identical to TRBD2. The ends lost 1 base at V and 1 base at J; junction bases unmatched: 2. The CDR3 totals 15 residues. CDR1 is SGHRS, CDR2 YFSETQ, per germline. CDR3 nucleotides: TGCGCCAGCAGCTTGTCGACTAGCGGCCAAGAGACCCAGTACTTC. Translating it yields CASSLSTSGQETQYF.